Below are 21 T cell receptor beta chains sequenced from a single sample in a study of blood T cell repertoires in COVID-19. TCRdb keeps only in-frame clones here, not all; method: immunoSEQ multiplex PCR. The table lists about 100,000 clones, around 81% of them singletons. Input material: peripheral blood. The receptors here all came from a man aged 45-65 years with active or convalescent COVID-19.

The chain employs TRBV12-5 and TRBJ1-2; D ambiguous. In germline, CDR1 is LGHNT, CDR2 FRNRAP. The CDR3 contains 12 residues. V lost 6 bases and J lost 7, with 12 bases in between. The CDR3 protein is CASGPLSTGYTF. The CDR3 DNA follows: TGTGCTAGTGGGCCCTTAAGCACTGGCTACACCTTC.

The chain uses TRBV7-2 and TRBJ1-2; 8 nucleotides line up with TRBD1. The CDR3 runs to 14 residues. The V gene's germline CDR1 is SGHTA and CDR2 FQGNSA. V shed 5 bases and J 8 bases; nucleotides not matched to a gene: 10. CDR3 sequence: CASSPDRGAGGYTF. Written as DNA, the CDR3 is TGTGCCAGCAGCCCCGACAGGGGAGCAGGCGGCTACACCTTC.

The chain carries TRBV5-1 and TRBJ1-2; maybe TRBD1 (5 bases). V lost 4 bases and J 8 bases, leaving 18 bases between the germline ends. The CDR3 is 14 residues long. Germline loops: CDR1 SGHRS, CDR2 YFSETQ. DNA of the CDR3: TGCGCCAGCAGCGCAACCCAGGGCGCCCGCGGCTACACCTTC. Amino acids: CASSATQGARGYTF.

V gene TRBV4-1 combines with J gene TRBJ2-7; 10 nucleotides align to TRBD2. The CDR3 is 18 amino acids. V trimming: 0 bases; J trimming: 7 bases; junction bases outside the gene matches: 15. Germline V lookup: CDR1 MGHRA, CDR2 YSYEKL. The CDR3 bases are TGCGCCAGCAGCCAAGATGACAGCGGGAGGGCCTTATTGGGTGAGCAGTACTTC. This sequence encodes CASSQDDSGRALLGEQYF.

The chain uses TRBV19 and TRBJ2-5; tentative D call: TRBD1 (6 bases). Trimming left V 11 bases short and J 2 bases short, with 12 bases between. The V gene's germline CDR1 is LNHDA and CDR2 SQIVND (reference sequence). The length of the CDR3 is 12 residues. The CDR3 bases are TGTGCCCGACCTACAGGGCAAGAGACCCAGTACTTC. It is translated as CARPTGQETQYF.

The J gene is TRBJ2-1, the V gene TRBV11-2; 13 nucleotides agree with TRBD2. Germline assignment: CDR1 SGHAT and CDR2 FQNNGV. Trimming took 5 bases from V and 7 from J; bases not matched to a gene: 8. The CDR3 contains 16 residues. The CDR3 here is CASSLRTSGSLNEQFF. DNA of the CDR3: TGTGCCAGCAGCCTCAGGACTAGCGGGAGCTTGAATGAGCAGTTCTTC.

The rearrangement joins TRBV28 to TRBJ2-1; 8 nucleotides line up with TRBD1. The CDR3 totals 13 residues. The germline CDR1 and CDR2 sequences are MDHEN and SYDVKM. The chain's CDR3 is CASTRQGLNEQFF. CDR3 DNA sequence: TGTGCTAGTACAAGACAGGGGCTCAATGAGCAGTTCTTC.

The chain joins TRBV4-2 to TRBJ2-3; 10 nucleotides match TRBD2. V trimming: 1 base; J trimming: 3 bases; junction bases outside the gene matches: 4. The CDR3 loop spans 16 amino acids. Germline V lookup: CDR1 LGHNA, CDR2 YNFKEQ. The CDR3 here is CASSQGSGGGTDTQYF. Written as DNA, the CDR3 is TGTGCCAGCAGCCAAGGGAGCGGGGGGGGGACAGATACGCAGTATTTT.

The chain links TRBV13 to TRBJ2-7; 12 bases map to TRBD2. Germline values: CDR1 PRHDT, CDR2 FYEKMQ (reference sequence). J gave up 3 bases and V 6 bases, and 3 bases lay outside the gene matches. CDR3 length: 14 residues. CDR3 region: CASRQTSGGYEQYF. Written as DNA, the CDR3 is TGTGCCAGCAGACAGACTAGCGGGGGCTACGAGCAGTACTTC.

The chain employs TRBV24-1 and TRBJ2-1, with 10 bases matching TRBD1. This CDR3 has 16 amino acids. The V gene end was trimmed by 4 bases and the J gene end by 6 bases; junction bases not matched to a gene: 8. Germline CDR1 reads KGHDR; CDR2 reads SFDVKD. CDR3 sequence (DNA): TGTGCCACCAGTGAACCCGGGACAGGGGCCGGCAATGAGCAGTTCTTC. It translates to CATSEPGTGAGNEQFF.

This chain connects TRBV10-3 to TRBJ1-6, with D unresolved. The CDR3 loop spans 15 amino acids. V was pared by 3 bases and J by 2 bases, with 8 bases between. The germline CDR1 and CDR2 sequences are ENHRY and SYGVKD. The CDR3 reads CAISENLPYNSPLHF. The CDR3 DNA is TGTGCCATCAGTGAAAATCTCCCCTATAATTCACCCCTCCACTTT.

The CDR3 here is CAWSVPQRGNTEAFF. For the CDR3, the DNA is TGTGCCTGGAGTGTACCCCAACGGGGGAACACTGAAGCTTTCTTT. V is TRBV30 and J is TRBJ1-1; D not resolved. Germline V CDR1 and CDR2: GTSNPN, SVGIG (reference sequence). The CDR3 totals 15 residues. V was shortened by 0 bases and J by 1 base, with 12 bases between the two germline ends.

The genes are TRBV2 and TRBJ2-3, with D unresolved. The V and J ends lost 7 bases and 2 bases respectively, with 7 bases between them. Germline assignment: CDR1 SNHLY and CDR2 FYNNEI. The CDR3 has 12 amino acids. CDR3 protein: CASTVNTDTQYF. The CDR3 coding sequence is TGTGCCAGCACGGTAAACACAGATACGCAGTATTTT.

The chain joins TRBV7-2 to TRBJ1-1, with D perhaps matching TRBD1 (5 bases). With 3 bases removed from V and 5 bases from J, the gap between germline ends came to 13 bases. This CDR3 has 14 residues. From germline, CDR1 is SGHTA and CDR2 FQGNSA. CDR3 protein: CASSFKGRDTEAFF. The CDR3 DNA reads as TGTGCCAGCAGCTTTAAGGGGCGGGATACTGAAGCTTTCTTT. Full variable domain (outside the CDR3, taken from reference TRBV7-2 and TRBJ1-1): GAGVSQSPSNKVTEKGKDVELRCDPISGHTALYWYRQSLGQGLEFLIYFQGNSAPDKSGLPSDRFSAERTGGSVSTLTIQRTQQEDSAVYLCASSFKGRDTEAFFGQGTRLTVV.

The V call is TRBV18, the J call TRBJ2-5, with a weak D call TRBD1 (5 bases). CDR3 length: 13 amino acids. CDR1 and CDR2 (germline): KGHSH, LQKENI. V gave up 6 bases and J gave up 5 bases, with 13 bases separating them. As DNA, the CDR3 is TGTGCCAGCTCTCTACAGGTCCGTGAGACCCAGTACTTC. This encodes CASSLQVRETQYF.

The chain couples TRBV5-1 to TRBJ1-6; TRBD1 aligns across 8 bases. V trimming: 5 bases; J trimming: 0 bases; junction bases outside the gene matches: 7. The germline CDR1 and CDR2 sequences are SGHRS and YFSETQ. The CDR3 is 17 amino acids. In DNA form, the CDR3 reads TGCGCCAGCAGGATCGGACAGGGCGGCTCCTATAATTCACCCCTCCACTTT. As protein: CASRIGQGGSYNSPLHF.

This chain links TRBV10-3 with TRBJ2-1; D remains unclear. Germline values: CDR1 ENHRY, CDR2 SYGVKD. The CDR3 runs to 12 residues. Trimming left V 6 bases short and J 9 bases short, with 12 bases between. This chain's CDR3 is CAISQDNGEQFF. The CDR3 nucleotides are TGTGCCATCAGCCAGGATAACGGTGAGCAGTTCTTC.

The V gene is TRBV2, the J gene TRBJ1-4; D is perhaps TRBD1 (6 bases). Germline V gene data show CDR1 as SNHLY and CDR2 as FYNNEI. This CDR3 comprises 16 residues. The V end lost 5 bases, the J end lost 7 bases, and 20 bases lay between the germline ends. CDR3 bases: TGTGCCAGCAGTTCGGGCCGGATATTACAGGGTGAAAAACTGTTTTTT. This gives the protein CASSSGRILQGEKLFF.

V and J are TRBV19 and TRBJ1-2; 11 bases map to TRBD1. This CDR3 is 14 amino acids long. CDR1 is LNHDA and CDR2 is SQIVND in the germline V gene (reference sequence). The junction had 2 bases not matched to a gene; V was cut back by 4 bases and J by 4 bases. CDR3 residues: CASSRDRGFYGYTF. CDR3 nucleotides: TGTGCCAGTAGTAGGGACAGGGGGTTCTATGGCTACACCTTC.

The V and J genes are TRBV6-5 and TRBJ2-1, with 8 nucleotides matching TRBD2. J gave up 4 bases and V 2 bases, and 7 bases lay outside the gene matches. The CDR3 covers 16 residues. The germline CDR1 and CDR2 sequences are MNHEY and SVGAGI. The DNA of the CDR3 is TGTGCCAGCAGTTACGCTCGAGCGGGAGTGTACAATGAGCAGTTCTTC. This codes for CASSYARAGVYNEQFF.

The chain links TRBV19 to TRBJ1-5; TRBD1 agrees at 7 bases. The germline V gene has CDR1 LNHDA and CDR2 SQIVND (reference sequence). Unmatched junction bases numbered 7, after V lost 7 bases and J lost 4 bases. This CDR3 spans 14 amino acids. DNA for the CDR3: TGTGCCAGTAATCCGGGACAGAAGAATCAGCCCCAGCATTTT. Its protein is CASNPGQKNQPQHF.